The clone carrying this T cell receptor beta chain was counted only a few times. What it binds is unknown. The data are from a study of shared clonotypes between healthy human individuals. Study-level results: A few donors showed sharing of around 5% of naive CD4 clonotypes.

Only in-frame clones appear in the TCRdb table, and some are missing; sequencing was by immunoSEQ multiplex PCR. Of some 1 million clones listed, about 75% are singletons. This CDR3 region has 18 residues. Germline assignment: CDR1 SGHVS and CDR2 FNYEAQ. V shed 1 base and J shed 1 base, with 19 bases lying between them. Sequencing was carried out using memory CD4+ T cells sorted from blood. Subset in this sample: CD45RA-negative fraction. This clonotype was obtained from a man aged 18 to 29 in good health. This chain uses TRBV7-6 with TRBJ1-1; D remains ambiguous. The CDR3 sequence is CASSLVINSEAKNTEAFF. In DNA, the CDR3 is TGTGCCAGCAGCTTAGTTATCAACAGCGAAGCGAAGAACACTGAAGCTTTCTTT. The full variable domain, with the rest looked up from reference TRBV7-6 and TRBJ1-1, is GAGVSQSPRYKVTKRGQDVALRCDPISGHVSLYWYRQALGQGPEFLTYFNYEAQQDKSGLPNDRFSAERPEGSISTLTIQRTEQRDSAMYRCASSLVINSEAKNTEAFFGQGTRLTVV.